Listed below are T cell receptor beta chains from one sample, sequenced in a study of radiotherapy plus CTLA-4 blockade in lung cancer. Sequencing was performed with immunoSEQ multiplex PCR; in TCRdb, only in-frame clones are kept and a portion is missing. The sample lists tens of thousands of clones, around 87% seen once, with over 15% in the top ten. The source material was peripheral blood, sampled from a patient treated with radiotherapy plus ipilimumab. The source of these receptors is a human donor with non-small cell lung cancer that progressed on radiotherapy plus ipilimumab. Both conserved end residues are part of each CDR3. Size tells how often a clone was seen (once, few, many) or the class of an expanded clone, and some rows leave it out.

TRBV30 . CAWSVGDTAGGYTF
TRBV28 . CASSPALGTGTYEQYF
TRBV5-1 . CASRFTSGSPQDYEQYF
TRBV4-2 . CASSQDLVSGGAGANVLTF
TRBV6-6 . CASAISGANVLTF
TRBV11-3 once CASSLLIKGANTEAFF
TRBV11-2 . CASSLVEGSEQFF
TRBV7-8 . CASSSQPGAYNEQFF
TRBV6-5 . CASSYSTGGRSEQFF
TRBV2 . CARDREGSYEQYF
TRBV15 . CATSRVWGSKIGGEAFF
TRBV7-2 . CASTAWVTNNEQFF
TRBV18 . CASSQGLGEKLFF
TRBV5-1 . CASSPPGGASGELFF
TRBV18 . CASSPRQGFPYEQYF
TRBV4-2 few CASSQDPGPTNTGELFF
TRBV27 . CASSRSYDSYEQYF
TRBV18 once CASSPPQPPNYGYTF
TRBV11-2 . CASSSSGVGQGYGYTF
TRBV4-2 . CASAVRAAYEQYF
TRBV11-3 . CASSLLQETQYF
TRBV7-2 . CASSLLGLAKNIQYF
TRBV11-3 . CASSSLTRGQFF
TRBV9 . CASSVGPTGSGNTIYF
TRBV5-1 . CASSLAQVGYEQFF
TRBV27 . CASSRGPYEQYF
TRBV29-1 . CSVYLQSGARNEQFF